The 10 T cell receptor beta chains below were found in one sample sequenced in a study of preoperative IRX-2 immunotherapy in early breast cancer. Noted treatment: preoperative locoregional IRX-2 cytokine immunotherapy. Method: immunoSEQ multiplex PCR; TCRdb's copy keeps in-frame clones and lacks some. Of around 95,000 clones in the sample, about nine tenths were seen once. Sequenced material: tumor tissue, taken after IRX-2 immunotherapy. Receptor source: a human donor with breast cancer.

The rearrangement links TRBV28 to TRBJ1-5; no reliable D call. Germline values: CDR1 MDHEN, CDR2 SYDVKM. The CDR3 runs 13 residues. With 4 bases removed from V and 4 bases from J, the gap between germline ends came to 8 bases. The CDR3 DNA is TGTGCCAGCAGTTGGAACCTAAATCAGCCCCAGCATTTT. This sequence encodes CASSWNLNQPQHF.

This chain links TRBV18 with TRBJ1-1, with D uncertain. Trimming stripped 0 bases from V and 1 base from J, with 6 bases between. Germline lookup yields CDR1 KGHSH and CDR2 LQKENI. CDR3 size: 14 residues. The chain's CDR3 is CASSPPSENTEAFF. The CDR3 nucleotides read TGTGCCAGCTCACCACCGTCAGAGAACACTGAAGCTTTCTTT.

The V gene is TRBV18, the J gene TRBJ1-5; TRBD1 aligns across 9 bases. V lost 6 bases, J lost 9 bases, and 15 bases stayed unmatched. Germline CDR1 reads KGHSH; CDR2 reads LQKENI. This CDR3 has 16 amino acids. In DNA form, the CDR3 reads TGTGCCAGCTCCAAGGGGACAGGGTACGTCGGGGGGCCCCAGCATTTT. It codes for CASSKGTGYVGGPQHF.

In DNA, the CDR3 is TGTGCCAGCAGTGACTTTCACGGGTACTACGAGCAGTACTTC. It specifies CASSDFHGYYEQYF. The V call is TRBV6-8, the J call TRBJ2-7; no clear D. Germline V gene data show CDR1 as MNHGY and CDR2 as SAAAGT. Trimming took 5 bases from V and 3 from J, leaving 14 bases between them. The CDR3 is made up of 14 amino acids.

The V call is TRBV7-7, the J call TRBJ1-1; tentatively, D is TRBD1 (6 bases). CDR1 SSHAT and CDR2 FNYEAQ come from the germline V gene (reference sequence). Trimming stripped 4 bases from V and 4 bases from J, with 16 bases between. This CDR3 has 15 amino acids. The CDR3 region is CASSSQGLSGTEAFF. In nucleotides, the CDR3 is TGTGCCAGCAGCTCGCAGGGGTTGTCGGGCACTGAAGCTTTCTTT.

The chain recombines TRBV5-1 with TRBJ2-3; 10 positions agree with TRBD2. The germline CDR1 and CDR2 sequences are SGHRS and YFSETQ. Trimming cost V 1 base and J 4 bases; bases outside gene matches: 15. This CDR3 is built from 19 residues. Here the CDR3 DNA reads TGCGCCAGCAGCTTGTCGTTAGGGTCTAGCGGGAGTCGGGCAGATACGCAGTATTTT. Translated, it gives CASSLSLGSSGSRADTQYF.

The chain uses TRBV11-1 and TRBJ1-1; unclear D gene. The CDR3 has 15 residues. Trimming cost V 2 bases and J 10 bases, with 20 bases left between them. Germline lookup yields CDR1 SGHAT and CDR2 FQDESV (reference sequence). CDR3: CASSLSLEVGRAAFF. The DNA of the CDR3 is TGTGCCAGCAGCTTAAGCTTGGAGGTTGGTAGGGCAGCTTTCTTT.

The rearrangement joins TRBV28 to TRBJ2-7, with a weak D call TRBD1 (6 bases). The CDR3 is 15 residues long. V was pared by 4 bases and J by 0 bases, with 13 bases between. In germline, CDR1 is MDHEN, CDR2 SYDVKM. CDR3 bases: TGTGCCAGCAGTTCAACCGGGACAAGCTCCTACGAGCAGTACTTC. Amino acid sequence: CASSSTGTSSYEQYF. Filled out from reference TRBV28 and TRBJ2-7, the complete variable domain reads DVKVTQSSRYLVKRTGEKVFLECVQDMDHENMFWYRQDPGLGLRLIYFSYDVKMKEKGDIPEGYSVSREKKERFSLILESASTNQTSMYLCASSSTGTSSYEQYFGPGTRLTVT.

The genes are TRBV12-5 and TRBJ1-5; D is possibly TRBD1 (5 bases). The CDR3 loop spans 14 amino acids. Germline V CDR1 and CDR2: LGHNT, FRNRAP. CDR3 nucleotide sequence: TGTGCCAGTAACCGGGACCCGCGGTCGGAGCCCCAGCATTTT. Its protein is CASNRDPRSEPQHF. The whole variable domain, filled in from reference TRBV12-5 and TRBJ1-5, reads DARVTQTPRHKVTEMGQEVTMRCQPILGHNTVFWYRQTMMQGLELLAYFRNRAPLDDSGMPKDRFSAEMPDATLATLKIQPSEPRDSAVYFCASNRDPRSEPQHFGDGTRLSIL.

The CDR3 sequence is CASSRTGTGYGYTF. The CDR3 nucleotides read TGTGCCAGTAGTAGGACAGGGACAGGCTATGGCTACACCTTC. This sequence joins TRBV19 and TRBJ1-2, with 8 bases fitting TRBD1. The CDR3 extends over 14 amino acids. The germline V gene encodes CDR1 LNHDA and CDR2 SQIVND (reference sequence). The J segment lost 4 bases and the V segment lost 4 bases, leaving 5 bases of the junction unmatched.